A single sample is the source of the 32 T cell receptor beta chains below, sequenced in a study of Graves' ophthalmopathy and Graves' hyperthyroidism. As the template, RNA transcripts were used to amplify TCR beta CDR3 regions. First-round RT-PCR with HTBI primers preceded a second-round multiplex PCR. From the multiplex PCR reads, TCRdb called clonotypes with MiXCR, one entry per CDR3 protein. Of about 1.1 million distinct CDR3 sequences listed, approximately 35% are singletons. The sample consisted of peripheral blood or thyroid tissue (not recorded which). The receptor source for this set is an adult man with Graves' hyperthyroidism.

This clonotype was counted many times. The chain combines TRBV20-1 with TRBJ2-7; 11 positions agree with TRBD1. Losses at the gene ends were 6 bases for V and 5 bases for J; bases not matched to a gene: 6. The CDR3 is 13 amino acids. The germline V gene encodes CDR1 DFQATT and CDR2 SNEGSKA (reference sequence). CDR3 sequence: CSADPGQGDEQYF. DNA for the CDR3: TGCAGTGCCGACCCGGGACAGGGGGACGAGCAGTACTTC.

The gene calls are TRBV4-2 and TRBJ2-7, with 9 bases fitting TRBD2. Germline CDR1 LGHNA, CDR2 YNFKEQ. CDR3 length: 17 residues. J gave up 3 bases and V 0 bases, and 9 bases lay outside the gene matches. The CDR3 reads CASSQDWASGTIYEQYF. The CDR3 DNA reads TGTGCCAGCAGCCAAGATTGGGCTAGCGGGACAATCTACGAGCAGTACTTC.

The chain carries TRBV5-4 and TRBJ2-7; D is possibly TRBD2 (7 bases). The CDR3 spans 15 residues. The V gene's germline CDR1 is SGHNT and CDR2 YYREEE (reference sequence). Trimming took 4 bases from V and 4 from J, leaving 18 bases between them. CDR3 nucleotide sequence: TGTGCCAGCAGCCTAGGGGGGGCAGGGAGGTACGAGCAGTACTTC. Its protein product is CASSLGGAGRYEQYF.

The chain recombines TRBV7-2 with TRBJ1-5; 7 positions agree with TRBD1. CDR1 is SGHTA, CDR2 FQGNSA, per germline. This CDR3 contains 15 residues. Unmatched junction bases numbered 5, after V lost 3 bases and J lost 3 bases. The CDR3 is CASSFQGGNNQPQHF. CDR3 nucleotides: TGTGCCAGCAGCTTTCAGGGGGGGAACAATCAGCCCCAGCATTTT.

This clonotype is labeled as medium-sized. The chain uses TRBV29-1 and TRBJ1-4; D not resolved. This CDR3 is 15 amino acids long. The V and J ends lost 4 bases and 7 bases respectively, with 19 bases between them. From germline, CDR1 is SQVTM and CDR2 ANQGSEA. The CDR3, as DNA: TGCAGCGTTGCAGGAAATATTGAGTTTGGTGAAAAACTGTTTTTT. Its protein is CSVAGNIEFGEKLFF.

The table lists this clonotype with many counts. The chain recombines TRBV10-3 with TRBJ2-7; 7 nucleotides line up with TRBD2. The V gene's germline CDR1 is ENHRY and CDR2 SYGVKD. This CDR3 is built from 12 residues. The J segment lost 3 bases and the V segment lost 11 bases, leaving 7 bases of the junction unmatched. This CDR3 is CAASGGGYEQYF. CDR3 nucleotide sequence: TGTGCCGCCTCCGGCGGGGGCTACGAGCAGTACTTC.

This clonotype was found many times. The rearrangement joins TRBV19 to TRBJ1-1; weak D call: TRBD1 (6 bases). Germline V gene data show CDR1 as LNHDA and CDR2 as SQIVND (reference sequence). The V end lost 7 bases, the J end lost 2 bases, and 14 bases lay between the germline ends. The CDR3 loop spans 14 amino acids. CDR3 DNA sequence: TGTGCCAGTAACAGGGTGGAGCGTAACACTGAAGCTTTCTTT. Translated: CASNRVERNTEAFF.

This clonotype was observed at least ten times. The chain has TRBV19 and TRBJ2-7; no reliable D call. This CDR3 contains 15 residues. The ends were cut back, 0 bases at V and 2 bases at J, with 11 bases in the middle. Germline values: CDR1 LNHDA, CDR2 SQIVND (reference sequence). The CDR3 sequence is CASSIDLSATYEQYF. DNA for the CDR3: TGTGCCAGTAGTATAGATCTTTCAGCAACCTACGAGCAGTACTTC. The entire variable domain, with the rest obtained from reference TRBV19 and TRBJ2-7, is as follows: DGGITQSPKYLFRKEGQNVTLSCEQNLNHDAMYWYRQDPGQGLRLIYYSQIVNDFQKGDIAEGYSVSREKKESFPLTVTSAQKNPTAFYLCASSIDLSATYEQYFGPGTRLTVT.

This chain joins TRBV19 and TRBJ2-7; TRBD1 matches at 7 bases. V shed 3 bases and J 0 bases; nucleotides not matched to a gene: 14. Germline lookup yields CDR1 LNHDA and CDR2 SQIVND (reference sequence). The CDR3 runs to 18 residues. The CDR3 reads CASSIRALGRGTSYEQYF. In DNA form, the CDR3 reads TGTGCCAGTAGTATCCGCGCCTTGGGCAGGGGGACCTCCTACGAGCAGTACTTC.

In this sample, this clonotype turned up many times. V and J are TRBV11-2 and TRBJ1-1; D gene unclear. The germline V gene has CDR1 SGHAT and CDR2 FQNNGV. This CDR3 region has 11 residues. Deletions cut 5 bases from V and 11 bases from J, with 12 bases between. CDR3 protein: CASSHASWAFF. CDR3 nucleotides: TGTGCCAGCAGCCACGCCTCCTGGGCTTTCTTT. Full variable domain (remainder filled in from reference TRBV11-2 and TRBJ1-1): EAGVAQSPRYKIIEKRQSVAFWCNPISGHATLYWYQQILGQGPKLLIQFQNNGVVDDSQLPKDRFSAERLKGVDSTLKIQPAKLEDSAVYLCASSHASWAFFGQGTRLTVV.

Only a few counts were recorded for this clonotype. The J gene is TRBJ1-2, the V gene TRBV14, with D perhaps matching TRBD1 (5 bases). The germline V and J ends were trimmed by 6 bases and 4 bases, with 15 bases remaining between them. Germline V CDR1 and CDR2: SGHDN, FVKESK. This CDR3 comprises 14 residues. CDR3 DNA: TGTGCCAGCAGTGGGATAGACGGGGGCTATGGCTACACCTTC. Amino acids: CASSGIDGGYGYTF.

This clonotype was seen many times. This chain joins TRBV11-2 and TRBJ1-4; D is uncertain. CDR3 length: 16 amino acids. V lost 6 bases to trimming and J lost 2 bases, with 16 bases between them. Germline CDR1 and CDR2: SGHAT and FQNNGV. CDR3 protein: CASSPSRWSTNEKLFF. DNA for the CDR3: TGTGCCAGCAGTCCGAGTCGATGGAGCACTAATGAAAAACTGTTTTTT. The complete variable domain, with remaining parts taken from reference TRBV11-2 and TRBJ1-4, reads EAGVAQSPRYKIIEKRQSVAFWCNPISGHATLYWYQQILGQGPKLLIQFQNNGVVDDSQLPKDRFSAERLKGVDSTLKIQPAKLEDSAVYLCASSPSRWSTNEKLFFGSGTQLSVL.

This clonotype was observed at least ten times. DNA for the CDR3: TGTGCCAGCAGCTTTAGTTCTTCGTGGGAGGGATACGAGCAGTACTTC. The encoded protein is CASSFSSSWEGYEQYF. The chain employs TRBV7-2 and TRBJ2-7, with 7 bases identical to TRBD2. From germline, CDR1 is SGHTA and CDR2 FQGNSA. Trimming removed 3 bases from V and 4 bases from J; junction bases left unmatched: 12. The CDR3 is made up of 16 amino acids. Full variable domain (missing parts from reference TRBV7-2 and TRBJ2-7): GAGVSQSPSNKVTEKGKDVELRCDPISGHTALYWYRQSLGQGLEFLIYFQGNSAPDKSGLPSDRFSAERTGGSVSTLTIQRTQQEDSAVYLCASSFSSSWEGYEQYFGPGTRLTVT.

This clonotype showed up many times. The chain is built from TRBV7-9 and TRBJ2-7; D gene unclear. Germline lookup yields CDR1 SEHNR and CDR2 FQNEAQ (reference sequence). V lost 1 base to trimming and J lost 3 bases, with 13 bases between them. This CDR3 region has 15 residues. In nucleotides, the CDR3 is TGTGCCAGCAGCTTAGGTCCTCAAGCCCTCTACGAGCAGTACTTC. Translation: CASSLGPQALYEQYF. Filled out from reference TRBV7-9 and TRBJ2-7, the complete variable domain reads DTGVSQNPRHKITKRGQNVTFRCDPISEHNRLYWYRQTLGQGPEFLTYFQNEAQLEKSRLLSDRFSAERPKGSFSTLEIQRTEQGDSAMYLCASSLGPQALYEQYFGPGTRLTVT.

This clonotype was observed a handful of times. The chain joins TRBV19 to TRBJ2-5; 7 nucleotides line up with TRBD2. The V gene end was trimmed by 5 bases and the J gene end by 5 bases; junction bases not matched to a gene: 20. There are 18 residues in the CDR3. CDR1 is LNHDA and CDR2 is SQIVND in the germline V gene (reference sequence). The CDR3 here is CASSHSEGRGLVAETQYF. CDR3 coding DNA: TGTGCCAGTAGTCATTCGGAGGGGAGGGGTCTTGTTGCGGAGACCCAGTACTTC. The whole variable domain, filled in from reference TRBV19 and TRBJ2-5, reads DGGITQSPKYLFRKEGQNVTLSCEQNLNHDAMYWYRQDPGQGLRLIYYSQIVNDFQKGDIAEGYSVSREKKESFPLTVTSAQKNPTAFYLCASSHSEGRGLVAETQYFGPGTRLLVL.

This chain connects TRBV7-9 to TRBJ1-2; D gene ambiguous. V was pared by 5 bases and J by 8 bases, with 15 bases between. The germline V gene has CDR1 SEHNR and CDR2 FQNEAQ (reference sequence). The CDR3 covers 13 residues. The CDR3 DNA reads as TGTGCCAGCAGCCCATTATCCTTGGGGGGCTACACCTTC. It translates to CASSPLSLGGYTF.

On this clonotype itself: A read error may explain this, as a much larger clone is one base away. V and J are TRBV19 and TRBJ1-2, with D perhaps matching TRBD1 (5 bases). This CDR3 is 12 amino acids long. Germline loops: CDR1 LNHDA, CDR2 SQIVND (reference sequence). The CDR3 loop reads CVSSTGTPGYTF. Here the CDR3 DNA reads TGTGTCAGTAGTACCGGGACTCCAGGCTACACCTTC.

There are many counts of this clonotype. V gene TRBV5-6 combines with J gene TRBJ2-5; no clear D. CDR1 SGHDT and CDR2 YYEEEE come from the germline V gene. CDR3 length: 13 residues. Trimming removed 2 bases from V and 5 bases from J, with 10 bases in between. CDR3 sequence: CASSFRISETQYF. The CDR3 DNA is TGTGCCAGCAGCTTTAGAATCTCGGAGACCCAGTACTTC.

This clonotype has at least ten counts. The genes are TRBV20-1 and TRBJ1-5, with no clear D. Trimming stripped 3 bases from V and 7 bases from J, with 13 bases between. The CDR3 runs 13 residues. CDR1 and CDR2 from the germline V gene are DFQATT and SNEGSKA (reference sequence). The CDR3 sequence is CSASHVGAQPQHF. CDR3 nucleotides: TGCAGTGCTAGCCACGTCGGAGCCCAGCCCCAGCATTTT.

J is TRBJ2-7 and V is TRBV10-3, with TRBD2 matching over 8 bases. Germline lookup yields CDR1 ENHRY and CDR2 SYGVKD. The CDR3 totals 13 residues. Trimming took 10 bases from V and 6 from J; bases not matched to a gene: 11. CDR3 region: CASRGSGSSEQYF. CDR3 nucleotides: TGTGCCAGCCGGGGGAGCGGGAGTTCCGAGCAGTACTTC.

In this sample, this clonotype turned up once. The chain has TRBV7-2 and TRBJ2-3; D call uncertain. CDR1 and CDR2 (germline): SGHTA, FQGNSA. The CDR3 totals 15 residues. The V end was cut by 4 bases, the J end by 3 bases, with 14 bases between. CDR3 nucleotide sequence: TGTGCCAGCAGCTACCCCTTTCCCCAAACAGATACGCAGTATTTT. It encodes CASSYPFPQTDTQYF.

This rearrangement joins TRBV5-6 to TRBJ2-7; D not resolved. V was pared by 4 bases and J by 6 bases, with 14 bases between. The CDR3 is 13 amino acids. Germline V gene lookup returns CDR1 SGHDT and CDR2 YYEEEE. This CDR3 is CASSLLVYSEQYF. The CDR3 DNA follows: TGTGCCAGCAGCCTCTTGGTCTATTCCGAGCAGTACTTC.

The gene calls are TRBV11-2 and TRBJ2-7; 8 positions agree with TRBD2. There are 14 residues in the CDR3. The germline V gene encodes CDR1 SGHAT and CDR2 FQNNGV. This CDR3 reads CASFAGGISYEQYF. DNA for the CDR3: TGTGCTAGTTTCGCGGGGGGTATATCCTACGAGCAGTACTTC.

Concerning this clonotype itself: One end of the junction fails to match germline, which may point to a read error. The chain uses TRBV7-3 and TRBJ2-2; a possible D gene is TRBD2 (5 bases). CDR3 size: 15 residues. From germline, CDR1 is SGHTA and CDR2 FQGTGA. The CDR3 loop is CASSLTSANTEELFF. The DNA for the CDR3 is TGTGCCAGCAGCTTAACTAGCGCGAACACCGAGGAGCTGTTTTTT.

There are a few counts of this clonotype. This chain's CDR3 is CASSPRGLSVYEQYF. In DNA form, the CDR3 reads TGTGCCAGTAGTCCGCGGGGACTTTCCGTCTACGAGCAGTACTTC. The V call is TRBV19, the J call TRBJ2-7, with D perhaps matching TRBD2 (6 bases). CDR3 length equals 15 residues. V dropped 5 bases and J dropped 3 bases, with 17 bases sitting between them. Germline V CDR1 and CDR2: LNHDA, SQIVND (reference sequence).

This clonotype was recorded many times. V and J are TRBV15 and TRBJ1-5; possible D gene TRBD1, 5 bases. V was cut by 4 bases and J by 6 bases, with 10 bases left in between. This CDR3 spans 13 amino acids. The V gene's germline CDR1 is LNHNV and CDR2 YYDKDF (reference sequence). CDR3 loop: CATSTGISQPQHF. CDR3 bases: TGTGCCACCAGCACAGGGATTAGTCAGCCCCAGCATTTT.

Concerning this clonotype: Given the absence of the conserved phenylalanine or tryptophan at the CDR3 end, a read error is likely. The chain combines TRBV10-2 with TRBJ1-1; maybe TRBD1 (5 bases). CDR1 is WSHSY and CDR2 is SAAADI in the germline V gene. The CDR3 sequence is 14 residues long. The CDR3 spells CASSGTGLLSEAFL. The DNA of the CDR3 is TGTGCCAGCAGCGGGACGGGATTACTATCAGAAGCTTTCCTT.

V gene TRBV9 combines with J gene TRBJ2-1; 7 bases are a match to TRBD2. Germline-derived CDR1 and CDR2 are SGDLS and YYNGEE. Trimming removed 3 bases from V and 6 bases from J; junction bases left unmatched: 6. The CDR3 totals 14 residues. CDR3 in DNA: TGTGCCAGCAGCGCGATAGGACTAGTCAATGAGCAGTTCTTC. Its translation is CASSAIGLVNEQFF.

The V gene is TRBV5-1, the J gene TRBJ2-3; D assignment may be TRBD1 or TRBD2 (5 bases each). In germline, CDR1 is SGHRS, CDR2 YFSETQ. The CDR3 is made up of 15 amino acids. Trimming removed 0 bases from V and 6 bases from J, with 14 bases in between. The CDR3 coding sequence is TGCGCCAGCAGCTTGGTCAGGGTCCCGGGGGATACGCAGTATTTT. Protein product: CASSLVRVPGDTQYF.

This sequence joins TRBV10-3 and TRBJ2-5, with D tentatively TRBD2 (6 bases). The CDR3 has 15 residues. Germline-derived CDR1 and CDR2 are ENHRY and SYGVKD. V lost 8 bases to trimming and J lost 4 bases, with 20 bases between them. The CDR3 is CAIGSSRRAAETQYF. For the CDR3, the DNA is TGTGCCATCGGCTCCTCCCGGAGGGCCGCAGAGACCCAGTACTTC.

A note on this clonotype: A read error may account for a junction end that differs from germline. V usage is TRBV5-1 and J usage is TRBJ1-6; D not certain. The CDR3 runs to 16 residues. Per the germline V gene, CDR1 is SGHRS and CDR2 is YFSETQ. CDR3 bases: TGCGCCAGCAGCTTGGGCCCCCATTTCTATAATTCACCCCTCCATTTT. Protein sequence: CASSLGPHFYNSPLHF.

In the case of this clonotype: Germline and junction disagree at one end, which may indicate a read error. This chain links TRBV10-2 with TRBJ1-2; D call uncertain. Germline assignment: CDR1 WSHSY and CDR2 SAAADI. The CDR3 is made up of 15 amino acids. CDR3 sequence (DNA): TGTGCCAGCAGCCTCTTGACGGAGGGTGGTTATGGCTACACCTTC. Translation gives CASSLLTEGGYGYTF.